This T cell receptor (beta chain) was captured by sequencing in a study of T cell changes during pregnancy in multiple sclerosis. Assay used: immunoSEQ multiplex PCR; TCRdb lists only in-frame clones, some missing. In the table there are approximately 53,000 clones, approximately 92% of which are singletons. Germline V lookup: CDR1 LNHDA, CDR2 SQIVND (reference sequence). V gave up 11 bases and J gave up 2 bases, with 16 bases separating them. CDR3 length: 13 residues. The receptor was derived from a female donor with multiple sclerosis, enrolled in a pregnancy study. The chain uses TRBV19 and TRBJ2-7; D is possibly TRBD2 (7 bases). The input for sequencing was CD4+ T cells from peripheral blood mononuclear cells, taken in the third trimester of pregnancy. CDR3 sequence: CASRAGAAYEQYF. The CDR3 nucleotides are TGTGCCTCAAGGGCGGGGGCGGCCTACGAGCAGTACTTC.